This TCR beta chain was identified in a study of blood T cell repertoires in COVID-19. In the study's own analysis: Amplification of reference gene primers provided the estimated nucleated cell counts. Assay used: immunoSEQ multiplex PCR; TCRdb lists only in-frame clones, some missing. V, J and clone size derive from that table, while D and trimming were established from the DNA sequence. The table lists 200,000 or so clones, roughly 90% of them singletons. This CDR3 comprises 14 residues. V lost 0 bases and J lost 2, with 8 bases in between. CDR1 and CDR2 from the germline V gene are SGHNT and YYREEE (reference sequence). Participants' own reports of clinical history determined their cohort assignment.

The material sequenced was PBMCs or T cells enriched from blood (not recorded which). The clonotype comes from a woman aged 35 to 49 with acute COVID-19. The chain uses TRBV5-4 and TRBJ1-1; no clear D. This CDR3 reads CASSLASGNTEAFF. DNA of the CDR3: TGTGCCAGCAGCTTGGCCTCAGGTAACACTGAAGCTTTCTTT.